This TCR beta chain was found in a study of T cell repertoires in cytomegalovirus infection. TCRdb fed the reads into MiXCR, producing one record per CDR3 protein. The repertoire holds 600,000 to 700,000 distinct CDR3 sequences, with around a third as singletons. Regarding the study as a whole: Accumulated public TCR beta family frequency recognized individuals carrying CMV together with the relevant HLA.

Details on this clonotype: The antigen is undetermined.

The clonotype originates from a human donor in good health (CMV status not recorded). Some clones in this sample may be carry-over from other donors' samples. The sample consisted of cultured PBMCs, taken from culture after CMV antigen stimulation.

The CDR3 spells CASSLSGVGTGELFF. CDR3 DNA: TGTGCCAGCAGCTTATCGGGCGTGGGCACCGGGGAGCTGTTTTTT. This rearrangement joins TRBV7-9 to TRBJ2-2; D not certain. The CDR3 covers 15 residues. Germline lookup yields CDR1 SEHNR and CDR2 FQNEAQ (reference sequence). Trimming stripped 2 bases from V and 4 bases from J, with 11 bases between.